This entry is about one TCR beta chain. These data belong to a study of a mutant IDH1 vaccine in newly diagnosed glioma. Looking at the study overall: Receipt of radiotherapy, temozolomide, or both preceded the study, and most received both.

Time point reported: baseline, week 1 (first vaccination visit). The treatment here: pre-vaccination baseline after standard-of-care therapy. Data came from immunoSEQ multiplex PCR; TCRdb stores just in-frame clones and leaves some out. The sample records about 88,000 clones, approximately 80% being singletons. The CDR3 is 14 residues long. Germline V gene lookup returns CDR1 SGDLS and CDR2 YYNGEE. V shed 0 bases and J shed 7 bases, with 14 bases lying between them. This chain links TRBV9 with TRBJ2-7; a weak D match, TRBD2 (6 bases). The starting material was PBMCs, obtained from a glioma patient treated with radiotherapy, temozolomide or both. The origin of this receptor is a man between 35 and 55 years old with glioma. Some clones in this sample may be carry-over from other donors' samples. The CDR3 DNA follows: TGTGCCAGCAGCGTAGGTGGAGGGACCGGGGAGCAGTACTTC. This gives the protein CASSVGGGTGEQYF.